Sequencing of this T cell receptor beta chain was carried out in a study of blood T cell repertoires in COVID-19. Study information: T cells, B-cell-depleted T cells, or PBMCs supplied cDNA or gDNA.

Germline CDR1 ENHRY, CDR2 SYGVKD. V was pared by 4 bases and J by 0 bases, with 9 bases between. This CDR3 comprises 14 residues. The data were produced by immunoSEQ multiplex PCR, yet TCRdb's version contains in-frame clones alone and is incomplete. The table has about 130,000 clones, around 83% seen once; the top ten hold around 10%. Clinical histories supplied by participants themselves formed the basis of cohort assignment. Recovered status in Cohort 3 required two negative PCRs, clearance, or symptom resolution. The rearrangement links TRBV10-3 to TRBJ2-5, with a possible D match to TRBD1 (6 bases). The sequenced sample consisted of PBMCs or T cells enriched from blood (not recorded which). The sequence was collected from a man aged 50 or older who had recovered from COVID-19. CDR3 residues: CAISGTEYQETQYF. The CDR3 DNA follows: TGTGCCATCAGTGGGACAGAGTACCAAGAGACCCAGTACTTC.